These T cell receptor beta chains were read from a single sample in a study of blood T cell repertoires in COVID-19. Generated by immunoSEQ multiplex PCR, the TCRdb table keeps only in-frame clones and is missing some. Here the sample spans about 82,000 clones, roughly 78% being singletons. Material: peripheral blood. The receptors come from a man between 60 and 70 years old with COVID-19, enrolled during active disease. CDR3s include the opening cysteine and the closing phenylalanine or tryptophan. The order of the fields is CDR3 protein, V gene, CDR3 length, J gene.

CDR3: CASSLLAGGLNEQFF
V: TRBV11-1
length: 15
J: TRBJ2-1

CDR3: CASSPTTVNTGELFF
V: TRBV3-1/TRBV3-2
length: 15
J: TRBJ2-2

CDR3: CASSKLAGLYNEQFF
V: TRBV13
length: 15
J: TRBJ2-1

CDR3: CASSSLATGELFF
V: TRBV7-3
length: 13
J: TRBJ2-2

CDR3: CASSLGAANEKLFF
V: TRBV7-2
length: 14
J: TRBJ1-4

CDR3: CASSFRRQGWNVGYTF
V: TRBV27
length: 16
J: TRBJ1-2

CDR3: CASSDDTLQPQHF
V: TRBV2
length: 13
J: TRBJ1-5

CDR3: CASSLKGAGNEQFF
V: TRBV7-9
length: 14
J: TRBJ2-1

CDR3: CASSHRPDRAAGGELFF
V: TRBV11-3
length: 17
J: TRBJ2-2

CDR3: CSALSGDTPNQPQHF
V: TRBV29-1
length: 15
J: TRBJ1-5

CDR3: CAWSILAGYNEQFF
V: TRBV30
length: 14
J: TRBJ2-1

CDR3: CASSTTGDEQFF
V: TRBV5-1
length: 12
J: TRBJ2-1

CDR3: CASSSLSGRNTGELFF
V: TRBV7-9
length: 16
J: TRBJ2-2

CDR3: CASSFNRGETQYF
V: TRBV5-4
length: 13
J: TRBJ2-5

CDR3: CASSTGAYNSPLHF
V: TRBV6-2/TRBV6-3
length: 14
J: TRBJ1-6

CDR3: CASSVQGTGELFF
V: TRBV2
length: 13
J: TRBJ2-2

CDR3: CASRKTGTGGTGELFF
V: TRBV19
length: 16
J: TRBJ2-2

CDR3: CSVDFRGEFIDTQYF
V: TRBV29-1
length: 15
J: TRBJ2-3

CDR3: CASSHRGRRANTEAFF
V: TRBV7-2
length: 16
J: TRBJ1-1

CDR3: CASSSVQGVSGNTIYF
V: TRBV7-2
length: 16
J: TRBJ1-3

CDR3: CASSLGRGGTDTQYF
V: TRBV7-3
length: 15
J: TRBJ2-3

CDR3: CASSPGLPAYEQYF
V: TRBV11-2
length: 14
J: TRBJ2-7

CDR3: CASSVGGGQPQHF
V: TRBV9
length: 13
J: TRBJ1-5

CDR3: CASSQYQNYGYTF
V: TRBV3-1/TRBV3-2
length: 13
J: TRBJ1-2